The T cell receptor (beta chain) under discussion was sequenced for a study of vaccination effects on CD4 cells after COVID-19. The overall study: Sampling occurred a median 72 days post second dose, range 14 to 241. Study-level points and caveats: The study found that only 1 of 255 vaccine-induced clones from healthy vaccinees cross-reacted with common cold coronaviruses. Late post-vaccination samples showed marked contraction of infection- and vaccine-induced clones.

Of note for this clone: Its antigen is currently unknown.

Ahead of sequencing, the ViraFEST assay grew antigen-specific CD4+ T cells using viral peptide pools. Subsequent to less than 13 days of culture, CD4+ T cells were isolated. BNT162b2 vaccine or mRNA-1273 vaccine was given to participants in two doses. In the cultures, half the medium was exchanged for IL-2 medium on days 3 and 7. TCRdb's table, derived via immunoSEQ multiplex PCR, lists solely in-frame clones and lacks some. The sample shows about 59,000 clones, around 78% of them seen only once. The CDR3 totals 15 residues. Germline CDR1 and CDR2: SGHRS and YFSETQ. J gave up 10 bases and V 4 bases, and 13 bases lay outside the gene matches.

V usage is TRBV5-1 and J usage is TRBJ2-1; 8 bases line up with TRBD2. The starting material was CD4+ T cells from PBMCs cultured with HCoV-OC43 spike peptides, obtained after COVID-19 vaccination. Subset reported: HCoV-OC43 spike overlapping peptide pool stimulation. The clonotype originates from a human donor who received a COVID-19 vaccine. CDR3 coding DNA: TGCGCCAGCAGCCCCGGCCCGGGGGGGCCCGAGGAGCAGTTCTTC. This encodes CASSPGPGGPEEQFF.